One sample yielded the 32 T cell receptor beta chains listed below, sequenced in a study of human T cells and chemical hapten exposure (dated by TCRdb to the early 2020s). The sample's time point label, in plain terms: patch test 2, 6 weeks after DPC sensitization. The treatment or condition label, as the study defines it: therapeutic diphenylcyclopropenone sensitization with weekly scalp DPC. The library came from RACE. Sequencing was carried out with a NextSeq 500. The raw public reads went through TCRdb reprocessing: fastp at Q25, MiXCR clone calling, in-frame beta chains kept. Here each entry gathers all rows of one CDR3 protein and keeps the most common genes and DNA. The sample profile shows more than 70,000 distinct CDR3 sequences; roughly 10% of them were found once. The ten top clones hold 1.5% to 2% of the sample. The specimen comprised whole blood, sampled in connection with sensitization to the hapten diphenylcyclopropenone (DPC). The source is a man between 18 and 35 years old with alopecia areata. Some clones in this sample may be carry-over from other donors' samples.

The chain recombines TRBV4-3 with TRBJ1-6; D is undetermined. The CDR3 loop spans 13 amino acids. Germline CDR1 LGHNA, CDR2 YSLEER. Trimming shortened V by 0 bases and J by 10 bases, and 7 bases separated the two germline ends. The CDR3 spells CASSQEERSPLHF. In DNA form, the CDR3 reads TGCGCCAGCAGCCAAGAAGAAAGGTCACCCCTCCACTTT.

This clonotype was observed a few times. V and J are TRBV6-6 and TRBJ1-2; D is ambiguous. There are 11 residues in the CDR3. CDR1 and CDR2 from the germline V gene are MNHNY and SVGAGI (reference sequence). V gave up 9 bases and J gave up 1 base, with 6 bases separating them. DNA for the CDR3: TGTGCCAGTTATTATAACTATGGCTACACCTTC. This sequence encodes CASYYNYGYTF.

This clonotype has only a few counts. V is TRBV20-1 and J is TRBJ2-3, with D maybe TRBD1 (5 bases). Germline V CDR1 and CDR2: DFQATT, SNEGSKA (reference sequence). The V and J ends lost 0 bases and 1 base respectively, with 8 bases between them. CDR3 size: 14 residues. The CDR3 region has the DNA TGCAGTGCTAGAGAGTCGACAGGCACAGATACGCAGTATTTT. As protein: CSARESTGTDTQYF.

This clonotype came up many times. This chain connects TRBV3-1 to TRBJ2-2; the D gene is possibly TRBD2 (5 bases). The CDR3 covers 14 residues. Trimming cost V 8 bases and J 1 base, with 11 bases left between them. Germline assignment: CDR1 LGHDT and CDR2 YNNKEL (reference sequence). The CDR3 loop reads CASRTGENTGELFF. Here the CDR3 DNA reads TGTGCCAGCCGGACTGGGGAGAACACCGGGGAGCTGTTTTTT.

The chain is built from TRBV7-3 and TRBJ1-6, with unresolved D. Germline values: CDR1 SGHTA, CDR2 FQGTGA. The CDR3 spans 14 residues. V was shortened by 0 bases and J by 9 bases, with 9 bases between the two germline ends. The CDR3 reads CASSLTGLPSPLHF. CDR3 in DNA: TGTGCCAGCAGCTTAACAGGGTTGCCTTCACCCCTCCACTTT.

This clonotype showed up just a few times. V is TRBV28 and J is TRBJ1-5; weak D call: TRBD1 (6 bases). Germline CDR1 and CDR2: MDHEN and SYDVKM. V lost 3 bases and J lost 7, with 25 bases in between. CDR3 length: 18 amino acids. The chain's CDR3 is CASSLRKLKDRILQPQHF. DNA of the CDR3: TGTGCCAGCAGTTTGCGGAAGCTAAAAGACAGGATCCTACAGCCCCAGCATTTT. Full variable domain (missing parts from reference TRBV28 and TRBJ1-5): DVKVTQSSRYLVKRTGEKVFLECVQDMDHENMFWYRQDPGLGLRLIYFSYDVKMKEKGDIPEGYSVSREKKERFSLILESASTNQTSMYLCASSLRKLKDRILQPQHFGDGTRLSIL.

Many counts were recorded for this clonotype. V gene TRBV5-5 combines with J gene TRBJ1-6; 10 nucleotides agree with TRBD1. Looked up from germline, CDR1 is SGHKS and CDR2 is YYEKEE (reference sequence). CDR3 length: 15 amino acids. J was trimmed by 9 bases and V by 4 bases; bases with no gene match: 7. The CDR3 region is CASSKDRGKGSPLHF. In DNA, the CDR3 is TGTGCCAGCAGCAAGGACAGGGGGAAAGGTTCACCCCTCCACTTT.

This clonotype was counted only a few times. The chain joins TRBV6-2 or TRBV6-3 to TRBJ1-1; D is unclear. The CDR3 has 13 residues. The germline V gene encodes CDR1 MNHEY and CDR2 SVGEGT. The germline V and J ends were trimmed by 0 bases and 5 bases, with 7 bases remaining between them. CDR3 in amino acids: CASSYSGRTEAFF. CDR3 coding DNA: TGTGCCAGCAGTTACTCCGGAAGGACTGAAGCTTTCTTT.

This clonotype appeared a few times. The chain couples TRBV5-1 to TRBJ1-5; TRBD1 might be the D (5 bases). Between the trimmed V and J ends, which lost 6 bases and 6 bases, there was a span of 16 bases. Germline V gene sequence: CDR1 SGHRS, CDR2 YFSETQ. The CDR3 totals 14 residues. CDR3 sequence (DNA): TGCGCCAGCAAATTATCCTTGGGGGGTCAGCCCCAGCATTTT. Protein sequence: CASKLSLGGQPQHF.

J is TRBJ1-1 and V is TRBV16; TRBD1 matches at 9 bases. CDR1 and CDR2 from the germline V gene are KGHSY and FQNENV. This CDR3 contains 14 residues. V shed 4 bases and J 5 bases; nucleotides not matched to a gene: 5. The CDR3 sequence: CASSRGQGTTEAFF. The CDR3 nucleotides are TGTGCCAGCAGCCGTGGACAGGGGACGACTGAAGCTTTCTTT.

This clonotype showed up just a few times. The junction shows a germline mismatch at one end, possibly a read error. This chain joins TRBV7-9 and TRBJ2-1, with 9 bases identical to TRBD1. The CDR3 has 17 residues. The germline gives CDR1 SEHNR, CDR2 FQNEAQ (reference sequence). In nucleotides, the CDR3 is TGTGTCAGCAGACATCAATCCGGGACAGGGATTGTTAATGAGCAGTTCTTC. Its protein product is CVSRHQSGTGIVNEQFF.

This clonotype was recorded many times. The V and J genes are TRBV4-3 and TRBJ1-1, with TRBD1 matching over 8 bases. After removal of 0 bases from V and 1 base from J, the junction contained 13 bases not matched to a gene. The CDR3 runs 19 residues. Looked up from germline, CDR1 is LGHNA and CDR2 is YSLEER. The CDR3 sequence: CASSQDVGTGIRRNTEAFF. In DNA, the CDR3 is TGCGCCAGCAGCCAAGATGTAGGGACAGGCATAAGGAGGAACACTGAAGCTTTCTTT.

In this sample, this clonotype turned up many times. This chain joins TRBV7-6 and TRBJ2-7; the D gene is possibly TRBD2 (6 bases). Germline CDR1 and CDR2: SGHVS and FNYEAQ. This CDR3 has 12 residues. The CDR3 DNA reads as TGTGCTCGGGACTTGAGCTCCTACGAGCAGTACGTC. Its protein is CARDLSSYEQYV.

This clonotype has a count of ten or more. The DNA of the CDR3 is TGTGCCAGCAGCCCAACTAGCGGGGGGTCTCACGGGGAGCTGTTTTTT. Amino acid sequence: CASSPTSGGSHGELFF. The chain is built from TRBV7-3 and TRBJ2-2, with TRBD2 matching over 12 bases. The CDR3 is 16 residues long. V dropped 5 bases and J dropped 7; count of bases not matched to a gene: 8. Germline V CDR1 and CDR2: SGHTA, FQGTGA.

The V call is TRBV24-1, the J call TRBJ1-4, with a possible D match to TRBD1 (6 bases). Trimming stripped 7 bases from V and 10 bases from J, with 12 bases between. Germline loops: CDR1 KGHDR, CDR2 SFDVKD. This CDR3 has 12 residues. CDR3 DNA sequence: TGTGCCACCAGCGCAGGGGATGGAAAACTGTTTTTT. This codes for CATSAGDGKLFF.

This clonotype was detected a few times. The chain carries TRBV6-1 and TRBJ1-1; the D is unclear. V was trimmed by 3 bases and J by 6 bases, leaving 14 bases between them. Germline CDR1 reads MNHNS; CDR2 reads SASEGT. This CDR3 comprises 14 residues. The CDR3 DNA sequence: TGTGCCAGCAGTGATTTCCCTCCAAGTTCTGAAGCTTTCTTT. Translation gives CASSDFPPSSEAFF.

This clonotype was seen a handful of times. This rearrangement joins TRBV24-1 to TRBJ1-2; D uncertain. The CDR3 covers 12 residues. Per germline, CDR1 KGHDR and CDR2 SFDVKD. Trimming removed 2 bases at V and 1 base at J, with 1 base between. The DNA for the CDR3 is TGTGCCACCAGTGATTATAACTATGGCTACACCTTC. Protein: CATSDYNYGYTF.

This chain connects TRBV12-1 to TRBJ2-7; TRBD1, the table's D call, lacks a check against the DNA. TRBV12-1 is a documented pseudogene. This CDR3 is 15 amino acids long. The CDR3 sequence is CASSFTGAPQEEQYV. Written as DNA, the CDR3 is TGTGCCAGCAGCTTCACAGGGGCGCCGCAGGAGGAGCAGTACGTC.

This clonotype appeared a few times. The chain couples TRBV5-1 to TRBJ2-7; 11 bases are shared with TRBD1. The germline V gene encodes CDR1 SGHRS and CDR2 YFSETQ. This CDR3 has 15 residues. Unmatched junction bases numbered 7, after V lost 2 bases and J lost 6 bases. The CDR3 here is CASSFSGTGGVEQYF. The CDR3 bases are TGCGCCAGCAGCTTTTCAGGGACAGGGGGAGTCGAGCAGTACTTC. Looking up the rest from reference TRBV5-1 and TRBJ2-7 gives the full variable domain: KAGVTQTPRYLIKTRGQQVTLSCSPISGHRSVSWYQQTPGQGLQFLFEYFSETQRNKGNFPGRFSGRQFSNSRSEMNVSTLELGDSALYLCASSFSGTGGVEQYFGPGTRLTVT.

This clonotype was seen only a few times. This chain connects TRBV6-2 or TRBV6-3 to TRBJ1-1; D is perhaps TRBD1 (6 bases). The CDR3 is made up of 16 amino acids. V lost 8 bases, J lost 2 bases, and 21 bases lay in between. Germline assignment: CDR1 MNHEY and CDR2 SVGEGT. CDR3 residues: CASEGGLLRVNTEAFF. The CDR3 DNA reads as TGTGCCAGCGAGGGGGGGCTTCTTCGCGTAAACACTGAAGCTTTCTTT.

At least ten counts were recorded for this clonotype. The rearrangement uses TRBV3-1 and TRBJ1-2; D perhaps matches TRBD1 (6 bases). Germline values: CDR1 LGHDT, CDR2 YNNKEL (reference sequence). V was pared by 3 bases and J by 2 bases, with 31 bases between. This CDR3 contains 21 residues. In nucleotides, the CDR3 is TGTGCCAGCAGCCACCTCATGATCTACAGGGCAAGTCGTAGCGGGAACTATGGCTACACCTTC. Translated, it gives CASSHLMIYRASRSGNYGYTF.

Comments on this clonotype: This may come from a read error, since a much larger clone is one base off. CDR3 loop: CASSFLSGGQYF. CDR3 in DNA: TGTGCCAGTAGTTTTTTGTCCGGGGGCCAGTATTTT. V is TRBV19 and J is TRBJ2-3; D may be TRBD1 or TRBD2 (6 bases each). The CDR3 totals 12 residues. Germline CDR1 reads LNHDA; CDR2 reads SQIVND (reference sequence). V was clipped by 5 bases and J by 12 bases, with 15 bases between them.

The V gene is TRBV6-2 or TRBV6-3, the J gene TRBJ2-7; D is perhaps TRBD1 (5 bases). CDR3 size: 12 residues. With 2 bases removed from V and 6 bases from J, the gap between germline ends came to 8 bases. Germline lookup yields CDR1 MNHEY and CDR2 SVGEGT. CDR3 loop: CASSYGRGEQYV. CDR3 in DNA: TGTGCCAGCAGTTACGGTAGGGGCGAGCAGTACGTC.

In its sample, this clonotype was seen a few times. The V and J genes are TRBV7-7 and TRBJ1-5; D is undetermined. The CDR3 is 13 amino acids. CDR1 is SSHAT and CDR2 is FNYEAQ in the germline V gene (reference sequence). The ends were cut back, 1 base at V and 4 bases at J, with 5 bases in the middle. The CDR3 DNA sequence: TGTGCCAGCAGCTTAGACCGTAATCAGCCCCAGCATTTT. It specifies CASSLDRNQPQHF.

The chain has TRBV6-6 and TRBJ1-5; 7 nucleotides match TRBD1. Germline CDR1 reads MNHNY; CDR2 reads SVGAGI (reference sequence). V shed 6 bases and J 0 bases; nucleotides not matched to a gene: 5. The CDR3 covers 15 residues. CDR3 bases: TGTGCCAGCAGCTTCGGACAGGATAGCAATCAGCCCCAGCATTTT. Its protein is CASSFGQDSNQPQHF.

For the CDR3, the DNA is TGCGCCAGCAAGGGACAGGGAGGTCGAGCTTTCTTT. It is translated as CASKGQGGRAFF. This chain uses TRBV10-1 with TRBJ1-1; 9 nucleotides align to TRBD1. Germline values: CDR1 WNHNN, CDR2 SYGVQD (reference sequence). J gave up 10 bases and V 7 bases, and 7 bases lay outside the gene matches. This CDR3 has 12 residues.

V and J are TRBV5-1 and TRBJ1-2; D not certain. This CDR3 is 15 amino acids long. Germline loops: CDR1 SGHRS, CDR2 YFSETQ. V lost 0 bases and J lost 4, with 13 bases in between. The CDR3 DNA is TGCGCCAGCAGCTTGGAGAGCGGGAATGCCTATGGCTACACCTTC. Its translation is CASSLESGNAYGYTF.

CDR3 DNA sequence: TGTGCCAGCAGTGCCTGGAGGGATACGCAGTATTTT. Its translation is CASSAWRDTQYF. This chain links TRBV6-2 or TRBV6-3 with TRBJ2-3; possibly TRBD2 for D (5 bases). The V end was cut by 5 bases, the J end by 6 bases, with 9 bases between. Germline V lookup: CDR1 MNHEY, CDR2 SVGEGT. This CDR3 is 12 amino acids long.

The CDR3 is CASSYLARSGANVLTF. The CDR3 DNA reads TGTGCCAGCAGTTACTTGGCCCGCTCTGGGGCCAACGTCCTGACTTTC. The genes are TRBV28 and TRBJ2-6, with D uncertain. The CDR3 covers 16 residues. Germline V gene data show CDR1 as MDHEN and CDR2 as SYDVKM. The V end lost 4 bases, the J end lost 0 bases, and 10 bases lay between the germline ends.

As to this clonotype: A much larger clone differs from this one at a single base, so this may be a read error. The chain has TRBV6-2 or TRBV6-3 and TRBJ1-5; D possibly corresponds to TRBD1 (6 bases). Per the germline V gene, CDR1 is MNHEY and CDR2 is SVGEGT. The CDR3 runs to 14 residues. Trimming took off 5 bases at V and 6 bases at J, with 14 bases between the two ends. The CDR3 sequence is CASSHGQYIQPQHF. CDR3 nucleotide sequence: TGTGCCAGCAGTCACGGACAGTACATTCAGCCCCAGCATTTT.

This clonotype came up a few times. CDR3 nucleotides: TGTGCCACCTACGACCCTTCAGGGAGAGGTCGAAGCAATCAGCCCCAGCATTTT. It specifies CATYDPSGRGRSNQPQHF. V and J are TRBV24-1 and TRBJ1-5; D perhaps matches TRBD1 (5 bases). The CDR3 contains 18 residues. CDR1 is KGHDR and CDR2 is SFDVKD in the germline V gene. Trimming took 9 bases from V and 1 from J, leaving 24 bases between them.

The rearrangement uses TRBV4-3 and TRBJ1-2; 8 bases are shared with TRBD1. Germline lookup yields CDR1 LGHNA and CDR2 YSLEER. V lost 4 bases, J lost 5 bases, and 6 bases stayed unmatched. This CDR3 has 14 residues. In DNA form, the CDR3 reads TGCGCCAGCAGCCGCCGGACAGGGTCATATGGCTACACCTTC. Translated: CASSRRTGSYGYTF.